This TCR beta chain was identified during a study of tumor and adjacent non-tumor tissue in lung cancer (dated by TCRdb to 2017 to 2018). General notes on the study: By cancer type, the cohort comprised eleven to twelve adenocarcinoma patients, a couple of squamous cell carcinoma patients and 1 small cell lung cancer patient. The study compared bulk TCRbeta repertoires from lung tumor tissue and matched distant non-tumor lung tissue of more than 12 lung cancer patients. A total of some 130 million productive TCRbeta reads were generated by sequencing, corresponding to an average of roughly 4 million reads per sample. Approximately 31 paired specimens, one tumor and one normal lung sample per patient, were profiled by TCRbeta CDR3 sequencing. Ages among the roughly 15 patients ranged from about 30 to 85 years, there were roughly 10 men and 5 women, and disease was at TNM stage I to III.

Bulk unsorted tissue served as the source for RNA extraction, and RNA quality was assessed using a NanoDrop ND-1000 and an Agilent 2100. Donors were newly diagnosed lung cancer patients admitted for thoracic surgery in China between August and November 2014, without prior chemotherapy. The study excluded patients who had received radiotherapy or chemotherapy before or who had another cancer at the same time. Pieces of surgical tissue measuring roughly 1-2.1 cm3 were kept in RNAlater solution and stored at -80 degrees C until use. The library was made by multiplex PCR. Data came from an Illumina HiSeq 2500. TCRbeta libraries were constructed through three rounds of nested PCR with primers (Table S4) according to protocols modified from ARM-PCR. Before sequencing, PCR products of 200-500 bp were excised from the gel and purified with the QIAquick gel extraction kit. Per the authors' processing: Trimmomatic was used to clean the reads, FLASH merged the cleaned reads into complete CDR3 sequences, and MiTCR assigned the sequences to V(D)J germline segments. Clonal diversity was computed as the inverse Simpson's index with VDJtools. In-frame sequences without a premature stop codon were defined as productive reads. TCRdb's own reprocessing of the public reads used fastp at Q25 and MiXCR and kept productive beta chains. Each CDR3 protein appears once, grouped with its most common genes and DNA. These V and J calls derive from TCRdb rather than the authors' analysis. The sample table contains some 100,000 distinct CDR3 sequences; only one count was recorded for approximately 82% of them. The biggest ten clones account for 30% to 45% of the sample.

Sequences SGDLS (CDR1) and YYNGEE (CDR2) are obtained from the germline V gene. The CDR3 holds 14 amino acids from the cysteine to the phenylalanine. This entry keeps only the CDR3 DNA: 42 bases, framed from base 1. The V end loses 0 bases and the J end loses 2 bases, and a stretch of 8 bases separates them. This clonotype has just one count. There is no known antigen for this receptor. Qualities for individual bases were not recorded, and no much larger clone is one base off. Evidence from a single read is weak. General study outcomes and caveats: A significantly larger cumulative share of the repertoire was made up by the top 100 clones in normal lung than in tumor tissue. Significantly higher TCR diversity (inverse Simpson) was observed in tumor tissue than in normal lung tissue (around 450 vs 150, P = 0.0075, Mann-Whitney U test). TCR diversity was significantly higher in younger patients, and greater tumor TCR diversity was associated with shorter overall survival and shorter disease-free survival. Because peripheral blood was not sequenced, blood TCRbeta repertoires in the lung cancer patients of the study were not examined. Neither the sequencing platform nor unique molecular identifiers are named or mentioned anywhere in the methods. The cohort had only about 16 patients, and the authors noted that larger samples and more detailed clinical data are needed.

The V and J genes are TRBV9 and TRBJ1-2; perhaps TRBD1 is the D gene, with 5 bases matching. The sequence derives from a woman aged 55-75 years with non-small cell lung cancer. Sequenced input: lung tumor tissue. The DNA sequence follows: TGTGCCAGCAGCGTAGGTTCAGGGAACTATGGCTACACCTTC. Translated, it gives CASSVGSGNYGYTF.